One sample yielded the 7 T cell receptor beta chains listed below, sequenced in a study of blood T cell repertoires in COVID-19. Assay: immunoSEQ multiplex PCR; the TCRdb copy retains only in-frame clones and omits some. The sample includes about 130,000 clones, more than 75% of them seen just once. The specimen sequenced was peripheral blood. These receptors were taken from a man in his fifties or sixties with active COVID-19.

The rearrangement uses TRBV4-2 and TRBJ1-1; 10 nucleotides line up with TRBD1. Germline values: CDR1 LGHNA, CDR2 YNFKEQ. This CDR3 has 15 residues. V was clipped by 2 bases and J by 8 bases; unmatched bases: 8. This chain's CDR3 is CASSQTGTGAVEAFF. CDR3 sequence (DNA): TGTGCCAGCAGCCAAACCGGGACAGGGGCCGTCGAAGCTTTCTTT.

V usage is TRBV25-1 and J usage is TRBJ2-7; TRBD1 aligns across 9 bases. Germline CDR1 MGHDK, CDR2 SYGVNS. V lost 0 bases, J lost 6 bases, and 9 bases stayed unmatched. The CDR3 covers 16 residues. In DNA, the CDR3 is TGTGCCAGCAGTGAATATTTCGGGACAGGGAAAGGCGAGCAGTACTTC. It encodes CASSEYFGTGKGEQYF.

The rearrangement joins TRBV11-3 to TRBJ2-1; 9 nucleotides line up with TRBD2. CDR1 and CDR2 from the germline V gene are SGHNT and YENEEA. The CDR3 spans 14 residues. V was pared by 5 bases and J by 5 bases, with 4 bases of the junction left unmatched. CDR3 DNA sequence: TGTGCCAGCAGCCCCGGGACTAGCAACAATGAGCAGTTCTTC. Residues: CASSPGTSNNEQFF.

This chain connects TRBV2 to TRBJ2-5, with a tentative D call TRBD2 (6 bases). This CDR3 is built from 17 residues. Trimming left V 6 bases short and J 2 bases short, with 22 bases between. Germline CDR1 SNHLY, CDR2 FYNNEI. Here the CDR3 reads CASSPLSGLSLQETQYF. In DNA form, the CDR3 reads TGTGCCAGCAGCCCCCTTTCGGGACTCTCCTTGCAAGAGACCCAGTACTTC.

The chain uses TRBV5-1 and TRBJ1-1; D is undetermined. V lost 0 bases and J lost 4, with 13 bases in between. Looked up from germline, CDR1 is SGHRS and CDR2 is YFSETQ. The CDR3 is 15 amino acids. In nucleotides, the CDR3 is TGCGCCAGCAGCTTGGAGGCGGCACGAGGCACTGAAGCTTTCTTT. It specifies CASSLEAARGTEAFF.

The chain couples TRBV2 to TRBJ1-2; no definite D call. Trimming took 6 bases from V and 0 from J, leaving 14 bases between them. Germline CDR1 is SNHLY and CDR2 is FYNNEI. The CDR3 runs 15 residues. This CDR3 reads CASSARQLANYGYTF. In DNA, the CDR3 is TGTGCCAGCAGCGCGCGACAATTAGCTAACTATGGCTACACCTTC.

The V and J genes are TRBV19 and TRBJ1-2; D gene unclear. Trimming took off 4 bases at V and 0 bases at J, with 15 bases between the two ends. Germline V gene lookup returns CDR1 LNHDA and CDR2 SQIVND (reference sequence). The CDR3 length is 16 residues. The CDR3 DNA is TGTGCCAGTAGTACCCAGGACGGACTTGCTAACTATGGCTACACCTTC. Translation: CASSTQDGLANYGYTF. The full variable domain, in which reference TRBV19 and TRBJ1-2 provide the parts outside the CDR3, is DGGITQSPKYLFRKEGQNVTLSCEQNLNHDAMYWYRQDPGQGLRLIYYSQIVNDFQKGDIAEGYSVSREKKESFPLTVTSAQKNPTAFYLCASSTQDGLANYGYTFGSGTRLTVV.